This record looks at one T cell receptor beta chain sequence and its context. Its antigen remains unidentified. Base quality data are lacking; no much larger clone is found one base away. Additional DNA sequences in this sample encode the identical CDR3. The entry originates in a study of T cell clones after liver transplantation (dated by TCRdb to 2018 to 2020). General notes on the study: Samples were obtained from ITN030ST, a randomized trial in which withdrawal of immunosuppression was attempted within 2 years of liver transplantation. Of the eight recipients, a few were HCV-positive, while the remaining recipients had been transplanted for non-autoimmune, non-viral indications. As an antigen-independent comparator for donor-reactive sequences, third party-reactive TCRbeta sequences were also identified from pre-transplant MLRs. To count as tolerant, a recipient had to stay completely off immunosuppression for at least one year without liver enzymes climbing beyond twice the upper limit of normal. Donor-reactive T cell clones were identified by TCRbeta sequencing following a pre-transplant mixed lymphocyte reaction and were subsequently tracked in post-transplant blood. Blood samples were taken pre-transplant, pre-randomization before withdrawal, and post-randomization after full withdrawal or failed withdrawal. The study cohort included 8 liver transplant recipients, of whom 3 were classified as tolerant and 5 as non-tolerant. The subjects received no induction therapy and were kept on standard immunosuppression until randomization at 12-24 months post-transplant.

Thawed unstimulated PBMCs were stained for CD3, CD4 and CD8 and FACS-sorted into CD3+CD4+ and CD3+CD8+ populations. All 8 studied subjects were randomized to immunosuppression withdrawal. The Qiagen DNeasy Blood and Tissue Kit was used for genomic DNA isolation. General conclusions and limits of the study: Because allograft tissue specimens were not available, migration of donor-reactive T cells into the graft, rather than deletion, may have occurred. The conclusions were preliminary, being limited by small, heterogeneous patient numbers and by non-standardized post-transplant time points. Donor-reactive sequences declined more than third party-reactive ones, suggesting partial antigen-specific deletion unrelated to withdrawal success. When repertoire turnover was accounted for, significantly reduced detection of donor-reactive sequences was found in 7 of 8 subjects for CD4 and in 8 of 8 subjects for CD8. In most of the 8 subjects, regardless of tolerance or HCV status, circulating donor-reactive CD4 TCRbeta sequences dropped significantly post-transplant. In two subjects, low numbers of available donor cells limited the measurable donor-reactive repertoire.

High-throughput TCRbeta CDR3 sequencing of frozen genomic DNA was performed by immunoSEQ, including PCR amplification, mapping, bias correction and internal controls. The original methods were these. Only productive rearrangements were retained, with each unique TCRbeta sequence defined by its CDR3 nucleotide sequence together with its V and J gene. For a sequence to be called donor-reactive, it needed a frequency of at least 0.01% and at least 5-fold expansion in CFSE-low cells compared with unstimulated pre-transplant cells. To ensure at least 90% detection power, minimum frequency thresholds were set for each subject based on that subject's lowest-template unstimulated sample. Jensen-Shannon divergence between the top 1000 TCRbeta sequences after and before transplant was used to measure repertoire turnover. Changes in detection of donor-reactive sequences were assessed with two-sided Fisher's exact tests. Not all clones reach the TCRdb copy of this immuneACCESS table, which keeps in-frame sequences only. Checked studies attribute under half of the gap to unresolved V genes and leave the rest unexplained. That table is the source of V, J and clone size, and D and trimming were worked out from the DNA. The sample table shows around 77,000 clones, and about 80% are seen once. Approximately 0.8% of the sample is in the top ten clones.

This receptor was identified in a human patient who received a liver transplant. After a transplant, certain T cells may trace back to the graft donor. Sample: CD4+ T cells from blood, taken 12 months after liver transplant.

The CDR3 region reads CAISEGAGEQFF. The DNA sequence is as follows: TGTGCCATCAGTGAAGGCGCGGGTGAGCAGTTCTTC. This chain joins TRBV10-3 to TRBJ2-1; possibly the D gene is TRBD2, per 5 matching bases. Measured from the cysteine to the phenylalanine, the CDR3 is 12 residues long. This entry keeps only the CDR3 DNA: 36 bases, framed from base 1. CDR1 and CDR2, per the germline V gene, are ENHRY and SYGVKD. Between the V and J ends, shortened by 3 bases and 9 bases respectively, the junction contains 9 bases.